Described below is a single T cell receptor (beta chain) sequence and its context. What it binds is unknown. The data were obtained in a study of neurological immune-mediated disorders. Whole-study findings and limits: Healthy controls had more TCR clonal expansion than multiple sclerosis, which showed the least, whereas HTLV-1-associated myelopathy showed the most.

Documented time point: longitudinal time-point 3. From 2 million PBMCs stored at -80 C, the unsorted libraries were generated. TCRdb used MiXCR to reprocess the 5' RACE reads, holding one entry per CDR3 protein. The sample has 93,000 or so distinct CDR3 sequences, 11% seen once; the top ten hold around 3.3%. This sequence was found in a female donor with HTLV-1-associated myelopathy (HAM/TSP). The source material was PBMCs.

CDR3 in DNA: TGTGCCAGCAGTCTCCCCCGTACGGGGGGGCTAAATACGCAGTATTTT. As protein: CASSLPRTGGLNTQYF. This chain joins TRBV28 and TRBJ2-3; 8 bases fit TRBD2. Germline CDR1 is MDHEN and CDR2 is SYDVKM. The CDR3 loop spans 16 amino acids. After removal of 5 bases from V and 7 bases from J, the junction contained 14 bases not matched to a gene.